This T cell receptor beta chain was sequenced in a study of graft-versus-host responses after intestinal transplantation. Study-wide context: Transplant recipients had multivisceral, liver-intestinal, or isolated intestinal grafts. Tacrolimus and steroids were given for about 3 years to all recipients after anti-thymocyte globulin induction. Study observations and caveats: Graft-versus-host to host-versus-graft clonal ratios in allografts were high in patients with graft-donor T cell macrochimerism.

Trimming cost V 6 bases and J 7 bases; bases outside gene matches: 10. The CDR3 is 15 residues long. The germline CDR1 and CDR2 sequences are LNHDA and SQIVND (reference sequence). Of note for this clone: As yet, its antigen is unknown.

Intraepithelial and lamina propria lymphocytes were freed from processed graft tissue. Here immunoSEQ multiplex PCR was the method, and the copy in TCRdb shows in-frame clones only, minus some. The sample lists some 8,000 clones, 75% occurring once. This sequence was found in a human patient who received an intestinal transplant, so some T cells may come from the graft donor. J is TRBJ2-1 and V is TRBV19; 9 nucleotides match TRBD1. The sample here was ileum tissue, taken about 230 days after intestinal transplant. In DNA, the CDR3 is TGTGCCAGTAGGCGGGACAGGGTGGTAGATAATGAGCAGTTCTTC. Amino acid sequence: CASRRDRVVDNEQFF. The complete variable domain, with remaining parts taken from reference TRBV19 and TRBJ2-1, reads DGGITQSPKYLFRKEGQNVTLSCEQNLNHDAMYWYRQDPGQGLRLIYYSQIVNDFQKGDIAEGYSVSREKKESFPLTVTSAQKNPTAFYLCASRRDRVVDNEQFFGPGTRLTVL.